Sequencing of this T cell receptor (beta chain) was carried out in a study of cytomegalovirus exposure and HLA in healthy donors. The primer mix had 60 Vbeta and 13 Jbeta primers. Repertoires were generated with immunoSEQ multiplex PCR, while TCRdb's copy carries only in-frame clones and drops some. The sample holds about 150,000 clones, 79% seen once. The CDR3 contains 14 residues. Germline V lookup: CDR1 MNHNS, CDR2 SASEGT. V dropped 6 bases and J dropped 7; count of bases not matched to a gene: 8. Every donor was a healthy person donating bone marrow. Sequenced material: PBMCs. The TCR originated in a man in his fifties in good health and CMV-seropositive. This chain uses TRBV6-1 with TRBJ2-7; TRBD2 matches 11 bases. This CDR3 reads CASSLAGGPLEQYF. CDR3 bases: TGTGCCAGCAGCCTAGCGGGAGGCCCCTTGGAGCAGTACTTC.